These 15 T cell receptor beta chains originate from one sample sequenced in a study of blood T cell repertoires in COVID-19. The data were produced by immunoSEQ multiplex PCR, yet TCRdb's version contains in-frame clones alone and is incomplete. The sample has a few hundred thousand clones; approximately 85% are singletons. The sequenced sample was peripheral blood. These receptors all come from a human donor in a cohort sampled during active COVID-19.

This clone was seen only once. The V and J genes are TRBV18 and TRBJ1-2; 11 nucleotides agree with TRBD1. The CDR3 consists of 17 residues. V was clipped by 1 base and J by 4 bases; unmatched bases: 8. Germline V lookup: CDR1 KGHSH, CDR2 LQKENI. CDR3 nucleotide sequence: TGTGCCAGCTCACCACGCGGACAGGGGGCGGAGGGCTATGGCTACACCTTC. Translated: CASSPRGQGAEGYGYTF. The variable domain in full, completed from reference TRBV18 and TRBJ1-2, reads NAGVMQNPRHLVRRRGQEARLRCSPMKGHSHVYWYRQLPEEGLKFMVYLQKENIIDESGMPKERFSAEFPKEGPSILRIQQVVRGDSAAYFCASSPRGQGAEGYGYTFGSGTRLTVV.

The chain joins TRBV7-3 to TRBJ2-1, with D perhaps matching TRBD2 (5 bases). The V gene lost 2 bases and the J gene lost 0 bases, with 11 bases spanning the gap. The CDR3 contains 16 residues. Germline V gives CDR1 SGHTA, CDR2 FQGTGA. In DNA, the CDR3 is TGTGCCAGCAGCTTAGGACTTCTGAGCTCCTACAATGAGCAGTTCTTC. Amino acids: CASSLGLLSSYNEQFF.

V usage is TRBV15 and J usage is TRBJ2-5; tentatively, D is TRBD1 (5 bases). The CDR3 consists of 16 residues. Germline loops: CDR1 LNHNV, CDR2 YYDKDF (reference sequence). The V end was cut by 0 bases, the J end by 7 bases, with 18 bases between. CDR3 loop: CATSRDPQVPYGTQYF. The DNA for the CDR3 is TGTGCCACCAGCAGAGATCCACAGGTACCTTATGGGACCCAGTACTTC.

This clone has only one observation. The chain has TRBV18 and TRBJ2-1, with TRBD2 as a possible D gene (5 bases). The V and J ends lost 6 bases and 10 bases respectively, with 10 bases between them. CDR1 and CDR2 from the germline V gene are KGHSH and LQKENI. There are 11 residues in the CDR3. The DNA of the CDR3 is TGTGCCAGCTCGGACCGGAGGGAGCAGTTCTTC. As protein: CASSDRREQFF.

V is TRBV6-6 and J is TRBJ2-4; 7 bases map to TRBD1. Germline CDR1 reads MNHNY; CDR2 reads SVGAGI (reference sequence). V gave up 6 bases and J gave up 4 bases; unmatched junction bases: 9. This CDR3 contains 15 residues. CDR3 bases: TGTGCCAGCAGGAACGGACAGGAGAGAAAAAACATTCAGTACTTC. It is translated as CASRNGQERKNIQYF.

The chain is built from TRBV28 and TRBJ1-6; D not resolved. Germline assignment: CDR1 MDHEN and CDR2 SYDVKM. This CDR3 contains 18 residues. Trimming took 5 bases from V and 4 from J, leaving 21 bases between them. As DNA, the CDR3 is TGTGCCAGCAGTCCTGCATCGGGTGTTGGCTTATATAATTCACCCCTCCACTTT. Translation: CASSPASGVGLYNSPLHF.

This chain connects TRBV4-3 to TRBJ2-7, with TRBD1 identical over 7 bases. The CDR3 loop spans 16 amino acids. J lost 1 base, V lost 0 bases, and 6 bases had no gene match. The germline V gene has CDR1 LGHNA and CDR2 YSLEER. The CDR3 is CASSQDWTGTSYEQYF. CDR3 bases: TGCGCCAGCAGCCAAGATTGGACAGGCACATCCTACGAGCAGTACTTC.

The chain has TRBV5-4 and TRBJ1-5; D is perhaps TRBD1 (5 bases). Germline-derived CDR1 and CDR2 are SGHNT and YYREEE (reference sequence). This CDR3 has 12 amino acids. V lost 8 bases and J 4 bases, leaving 10 bases between the germline ends. The CDR3 spells CARGASNQPQHF. The CDR3 DNA reads TGTGCCAGAGGGGCTAGTAATCAGCCCCAGCATTTT.

This clone has a single count. The chain uses TRBV28 and TRBJ1-3, with D perhaps TRBD1 (5 bases). V shed 4 bases and J shed 7 bases, with 17 bases lying between them. Germline assignment: CDR1 MDHEN and CDR2 SYDVKM. This CDR3 is 15 amino acids long. CDR3 region: CASSSHQGFRNTIYF. The CDR3 DNA follows: TGTGCCAGCAGTTCCCATCAGGGATTCAGGAACACCATATATTTT.

The chain recombines TRBV5-4 with TRBJ2-7; 7 bases agree with TRBD1. CDR1 and CDR2 (germline): SGHNT, YYREEE (reference sequence). Trimming at V came to 4 bases and at J to 0 bases, leaving 10 bases not matched to a gene. CDR3 length: 16 amino acids. The CDR3 reads CASSTRQQGSSYEQYF. As DNA, the CDR3 is TGTGCCAGCAGCACCAGACAACAGGGGAGCTCCTACGAGCAGTACTTC.

The rearrangement links TRBV27 to TRBJ2-7; 9 nucleotides align to TRBD1. There are 16 residues in the CDR3. Germline lookup yields CDR1 MNHEY and CDR2 SMNVEV (reference sequence). The ends lost 3 bases at V and 2 bases at J; junction bases unmatched: 8. CDR3 in amino acids: CASSFRGQGGTYEQYF. DNA of the CDR3: TGTGCCAGCAGTTTCCGGGGACAGGGAGGGACCTACGAGCAGTACTTC.

V is TRBV10-1 and J is TRBJ2-3; 12 nucleotides match TRBD2. CDR1 and CDR2 from the germline V gene are WNHNN and SYGVQD (reference sequence). V shed 3 bases and J 4 bases; nucleotides not matched to a gene: 5. This CDR3 spans 16 amino acids. CDR3: CASSDRLAGDADTQYF. The CDR3 DNA reads TGCGCCAGCAGTGACCGACTAGCGGGGGATGCAGATACGCAGTATTTT.

The chain employs TRBV28 and TRBJ2-7, with 7 bases identical to TRBD1. V trimming: 6 bases; J trimming: 2 bases; junction bases outside the gene matches: 1. This CDR3 spans 12 amino acids. Per germline, CDR1 MDHEN and CDR2 SYDVKM. This CDR3 reads CASRGQTYEQYF. The CDR3 DNA follows: TGTGCCAGCAGGGGACAGACCTACGAGCAGTACTTC.

J is TRBJ2-5 and V is TRBV7-3; weak D call: TRBD2 (5 bases). The CDR3 runs to 15 residues. Germline values: CDR1 SGHTA, CDR2 FQGTGA. The V end lost 1 base, the J end lost 5 bases, and 14 bases lay between the germline ends. The CDR3 nucleotides read TGTGCCAGCAGCTTAAATCCCCGGGAAGGTGAGACCCAGTACTTC. Protein: CASSLNPREGETQYF. The full variable domain, its missing parts supplied by reference TRBV7-3 and TRBJ2-5, is GAGVSQTPSNKVTEKGKYVELRCDPISGHTALYWYRQSLGQGPEFLIYFQGTGAADDSGLPNDRFFAVRPEGSVSTLKIQRTERGDSAVYLCASSLNPREGETQYFGPGTRLLVL.

This rearrangement joins TRBV5-1 to TRBJ2-3; 7 bases agree with TRBD2. This CDR3 has 15 amino acids. J lost 1 base, V lost 0 bases, and 2 bases had no gene match. CDR1 and CDR2 (germline): SGHRS, YFSETQ. This CDR3 reads CASSLERGGTDTQYF. As DNA, the CDR3 is TGCGCCAGCAGCTTGGAGCGGGGAGGCACAGATACGCAGTATTTT.